This T cell receptor beta chain was recovered during a study of T cell responses to AZD1222 COVID-19 vaccine. This CDR3 has 15 amino acids. The germline V and J ends were trimmed by 4 bases and 8 bases, with 18 bases remaining between them. Germline CDR1 reads WSHSY; CDR2 reads SAAADI. Regarding the study as a whole: Unmutated variant regions are reportedly targeted by nearly half of spike-specific TCRs. Repertoire sampling happened only post peak T cell response.

TCRdb keeps only in-frame clones here, not all; method: immunoSEQ multiplex PCR. Of some 24,000 clones in the sample, 85% to 90% are singletons; the top ten hold 6% to 8%. Second-dose intervals near 4 or 12 weeks were combined. As for this clone: Its cognate antigen is unknown.

V is TRBV10-2 and J is TRBJ1-5; perhaps TRBD1 as D (5 bases). Sequenced here: peripheral blood, sampled 28 days after the second AZD1222 dose. This receptor was obtained from an adult who received the AZD1222 COVID-19 vaccine. The DNA of the CDR3 is TGCGCCAGCAGTGTGGCGGGGGGGTCCCAGGAGCCCCAGCATTTT. Translated: CASSVAGGSQEPQHF.